Listed below are T cell receptor beta chains from one sample, sequenced in a study of blood T cell repertoires in COVID-19. Clones were sequenced by immunoSEQ multiplex PCR, and TCRdb holds only the in-frame ones, with some missing. The sample includes about 270,000 clones, about 90% of them seen just once. Sequenced material: peripheral blood. The source is a woman between 25 and 40 years old with COVID-19, enrolled during active disease. Both conserved end residues are part of each CDR3. The D gene is left open where the match is weak. Some rows mark clone size as missing; the rest say once, few, many or name a class of expanded clone.

>TRBD1|.|TRBJ2-1|TRBV24-1
CATSDPGQPYNEQFF
TGTGCCACCAGCGATCCGGGACAGCCTTACAATGAGCAGTTCTTC
>TRBD1|.|TRBJ2-1|TRBV27
CASSLSGQGAYNEQFF
TGTGCCAGCAGTTTATCGGGCCAGGGGGCCTACAATGAGCAGTTCTTC
>TRBD2|once|TRBJ2-7|TRBV19
CASSPSGSSYEQYF
TGTGCCAGCAGCCCTAGCGGTTCCTCCTACGAGCAGTACTTC
>TRBD2|.|TRBJ2-3|TRBV9
CASSFSGAVLDTQYF
TGTGCCAGCAGCTTTAGCGGGGCGGTCCTCGATACGCAGTATTTT
>.|.|TRBJ1-2|TRBV18
CASSPGVGPTLKGYTF
TGTGCCAGCTCACCGGGAGTGGGTCCCACCCTTAAGGGCTACACCTTC
>TRBD1|few|TRBJ1-1|TRBV10-3
CATSGQELSEAFF
TGTGCCACCTCGGGACAGGAGCTTTCTGAAGCTTTCTTT
>.|.|TRBJ1-1|TRBV19
CASSDLGGHPEAFF
TGTGCCAGTAGTGACCTAGGGGGACATCCTGAAGCTTTCTTT
>.|.|TRBJ2-5|TRBV2
CASSPRGTQYF
TGTGCCAGCAGTCCACGCGGGACCCAGTACTTC
>TRBD2|.|TRBJ2-5|TRBV19
CASSTLGLAGQETQYF
TGTGCCAGTAGTACCCTCGGACTAGCTGGCCAAGAGACCCAGTACTTC
>.|.|TRBJ2-5|TRBV5-6
CASSPERRARFRQTQYF
TGTGCCAGCAGTCCGGAAAGGCGGGCTAGATTTAGGCAGACCCAGTACTTC
>.|.|TRBJ1-3|TRBV30
CAWTIGGSGNTIYF
TGTGCCTGGACGATCGGGGGGTCTGGAAACACCATATATTTT
>.|.|TRBJ1-5|TRBV11-2
CAPSRDGLGLILVPQHF
TGTGCCCCCTCTAGAGATGGGCTGGGGCTAATTCTAGTGCCCCAGCATTTT
>TRBD2|.|TRBJ2-2|TRBV6-2/TRBV6-3
CASSYSYGGGNTGELFF
TGTGCCAGCAGTTACTCGTACGGGGGGGGAAACACCGGGGAGCTGTTTTTT
>.|.|TRBJ1-5|TRBV19
CASSISTPGWGNQPQHF
TGTGCCAGTAGTATCTCTACCCCGGGATGGGGCAATCAGCCCCAGCATTTT
>.|.|TRBJ2-7|TRBV18
CASSPPSGVPYEQYF
TGTGCCAGCTCACCTCCCTCCGGGGTCCCCTACGAGCAGTACTTC
>TRBD1|.|TRBJ2-4|TRBV19
CASSGQGGENIQYF
TGTGCCAGTAGTGGACAGGGGGGGGAAAACATTCAGTACTTC
>TRBD2|.|TRBJ2-7|TRBV14
CASSPSGAREQYF
TGTGCCAGCAGCCCGAGCGGGGCGAGGGAGCAGTACTTC
>TRBD1|.|TRBJ1-2|TRBV2
CASSVDRVAYYGYTF
TGTGCCAGCAGTGTGGACAGGGTAGCTTACTATGGCTACACCTTC
>.|few|TRBJ2-2|TRBV13
CASSLGPAGELFF
TGTGCCAGCAGCTTAGGGCCGGCCGGGGAGCTGTTTTTT
>TRBD1|.|TRBJ2-7|TRBV27
CASRRTGGDEQYF
TGTGCCAGCAGGAGGACAGGGGGCGACGAGCAGTACTTC
>.|.|TRBJ1-4|TRBV19
CASSIAGPGGEKLFF
TGTGCCAGTAGTATAGCGGGGCCCGGAGGGGAAAAACTGTTTTTT
>TRBD2|.|TRBJ2-3|TRBV7-2
CASSFTSGGGADTQYF
TGTGCCAGCAGCTTTACTAGCGGGGGGGGTGCAGATACGCAGTATTTT
>.|once|TRBJ1-5|TRBV24-1
CATSESRFGQPQHF
TGTGCCACCAGTGAAAGTAGGTTCGGGCAGCCCCAGCATTTT
>TRBD2|.|TRBJ2-7|TRBV6-4
CASTSPGGNEQYF
TGTGCCAGCACGTCGCCGGGAGGGAACGAGCAGTACTTC
>TRBD1|.|TRBJ2-1|TRBV4-2
CASTRGQGARNEQFF
TGTGCCAGCACAAGGGGACAGGGGGCGAGGAATGAGCAGTTCTTC
>.|.|TRBJ1-5|TRBV6-1
CASSESGTPLWNQPQHF
TGTGCCAGCAGTGAATCCGGGACACCCTTATGGAATCAGCCCCAGCATTTT
>.|once|TRBJ1-1|TRBV2
CASSEEAPEAFF
TGTGCCAGCAGTGAAGAAGCCCCGGAAGCTTTCTTT
>.|.|TRBJ2-5|TRBV5-8
CASSLGGLQETQYF
TGTGCCAGCAGCTTGGGCGGGCTTCAGGAGACCCAGTACTTC
>.|.|TRBJ1-6|TRBV7-9
CASSARAPGQLNSPLHF
TGCGCCAGCAGCGCTCGCGCACCAGGACAGCTTAATTCACCCCTCCACTTT
>TRBD1|.|TRBJ1-1|TRBV12-5
CASGSIGTGDPEAFF
TGTGCTAGTGGCTCGATTGGGACAGGGGACCCTGAAGCTTTCTTT
>.|.|TRBJ1-5|TRBV4-1
CASSYRDSNQPQHF
TGCGCCAGCAGCTACAGGGATAGCAATCAGCCCCAGCATTTT
>TRBD1|few|TRBJ1-5|TRBV4-1
CASSRTGNNQPQHF
TGCGCCAGCAGCCGGACAGGGAATAATCAGCCCCAGCATTTT
>.|.|TRBJ2-1|TRBV4-1
CASSLLADEQFF
TGCGCCAGCAGCCTATTAGCCGATGAGCAGTTCTTC
>.|.|TRBJ2-5|TRBV7-7
CASSSGETQYF
TGTGCCAGCAGCTCGGGGGAGACCCAGTACTTC
>.|.|TRBJ1-2|TRBV6-5
CASRIGQNYGYTF
TGTGCCAGCAGAATCGGACAGAACTATGGCTACACCTTC
>TRBD1|.|TRBJ1-4|TRBV28
CASSTRGLGEKLFF
TGTGCCAGCAGCACCAGGGGGCTCGGGGAAAAACTGTTTTTT
>TRBD2|.|TRBJ2-1|TRBV19
CASAFWRGSSYNEQFF
TGTGCCAGTGCGTTCTGGCGGGGGAGCTCCTACAATGAGCAGTTCTTC
>.|.|TRBJ1-1|TRBV2
CASSVELNTEAFF
TGTGCCAGCAGTGTCGAGCTAAACACTGAAGCTTTCTTT
>.|once|TRBJ1-5|TRBV27
CASRTGRGNQPQHF
TGTGCCAGCAGGACAGGACGGGGCAATCAGCCCCAGCATTTT
>.|few|TRBJ2-7|TRBV18
CASSSTFSGPGYEQYF
TGTGCCAGCTCCTCCACGTTCTCCGGACCAGGGTACGAGCAGTACTTC
>.|.|TRBJ1-2|TRBV6-6
CASSYDFGGPGGYTF
TGTGCCAGCAGTTACGACTTCGGGGGGCCGGGTGGCTACACCTTC
>TRBD1|.|TRBJ1-2|TRBV24-1
CATSDLGTVGYTF
TGTGCCACCAGTGACCTAGGGACAGTTGGCTACACCTTC
>TRBD1|few|TRBJ1-2|TRBV5-4
CASSFGTVLANYGYTF
TGTGCCAGCAGCTTCGGGACAGTCCTAGCTAACTATGGCTACACCTTC
>.|.|TRBJ2-1|TRBV5-1
CASSNRDSSYNEQFF
TGCGCCAGCAGCAACAGGGATAGCTCCTACAATGAGCAGTTCTTC
>.|.|TRBJ1-2|TRBV6-5
CASSYRWGSYGYTF
TGTGCCAGCAGTTACCGTTGGGGCAGCTATGGCTACACCTTC
>TRBD1|.|TRBJ1-2|TRBV6-5
CASSRDGTGYYGYTF
TGTGCCAGCAGCCGGGACGGGACAGGGTACTATGGCTACACCTTC
>TRBD1|once|TRBJ1-4|TRBV28
CASSIRQGVEKLFF
TGTGCCAGCAGTATTCGACAGGGGGTTGAAAAACTGTTTTTT
>.|.|TRBJ2-7|TRBV28
CASSSPTGTYEQYF
TGTGCCAGCAGTTCGCCGACAGGTACCTACGAGCAGTACTTC
>.|.|TRBJ2-5|TRBV15
CATSREGAGETQYF
TGTGCCACCAGCAGAGAGGGGGCAGGGGAGACCCAGTACTTC
>.|.|TRBJ2-6|TRBV4-1
CASSQGASGANVLTF
TGCGCCAGCAGCCAAGGGGCCTCTGGGGCCAACGTCCTGACTTTC
>TRBD2|.|TRBJ2-3|TRBV7-9
CASSSTSEITDTQYF
TGTGCCAGCAGCTCGACTAGCGAGATCACAGATACGCAGTATTTT
>.|.|TRBJ1-6|TRBV12-3/TRBV12-4
CASSPGGDSPLHF
TGTGCCAGCAGTCCAGGAGGCGATTCACCCCTCCACTTT
>TRBD2|.|TRBJ2-5|TRBV30
CAWTAGGETQYF
TGTGCCTGGACAGCCGGGGGGGAGACCCAGTACTTC
>.|.|TRBJ1-2|TRBV2
CASSEAGGAWGYTF
TGTGCCAGCAGTGAAGCAGGAGGGGCATGGGGCTACACCTTC
>TRBD1|.|TRBJ2-5|TRBV7-8
CASSFRQGIQETQYF
TGTGCCAGCAGCTTCCGACAGGGCATCCAAGAGACCCAGTACTTC
>.|.|TRBJ1-4|TRBV19
CASQDSPTNEKLFF
TGTGCCAGTCAGGACAGCCCAACTAATGAAAAACTGTTTTTT
>.|.|TRBJ2-3|TRBV15
CATSRGGGLTDTQYF
TGTGCCACCAGCAGAGGGGGGGGCTTGACAGATACGCAGTATTTT